One T cell receptor (beta chain) is described in this entry. Its antigen remains unknown. Germline V gene data show CDR1 as WSHSY and CDR2 as SAAADI. V trimming: 6 bases; J trimming: 4 bases; junction bases outside the gene matches: 8. This CDR3 comprises 15 residues. The data stem from a study of cytomegalovirus exposure and HLA in healthy donors. Across the study: Drawn from HLA-typed donors, some 80 million unique TCRs were held in an early data release.

Study-level findings and limits: A later analysis found most CMV-associated TCR beta chains apparently HLA-restricted. TCR beta sequences reportedly predicted most subjects' HLA-A and HLA-B alleles accurately.

PCR involved 60 Vbeta and 13 Jbeta primers. In the original processing: In a later analysis, of approximately 81 million unique beta chains, some 10 million appeared in at least two donors. Generated by immunoSEQ multiplex PCR, the TCRdb table keeps only in-frame clones and is missing some. That table supplies the V and J calls and clone size; D and trimming were determined from the DNA. Here the sample spans some 160,000 clones, over 80% being singletons. The sequence came from a woman younger than 30 in good health and CMV-seronegative. Sequencing input: PBMCs. The chain links TRBV10-2 to TRBJ2-3; the match to TRBD1 covers 9 bases. CDR3 DNA: TGCGCCAGCAGGGGGTGGACAGGGGCGGCAGATACGCAGTATTTT. It is translated as CASRGWTGAADTQYF.